One T cell receptor (beta chain) is described in this entry. Which antigen it targets is not known. The data were taken from a study of cytomegalovirus exposure and HLA in healthy donors (dated by TCRdb to 2016 to 2017). The study in broad terms: According to an earlier analysis of a few hundred of the donors, roughly 180 million T cells yielded 90 million to 130 million unique TCR beta sequences and about 300 Gb of sequence data. An early release that covered some 630 HLA-typed donors contained about 300 gigabases of sequencing data and about 93 million unique TCR sequences. Among the approximately 400 genotyped donors, 75% to 90% belonged to the genetic ancestry cluster associated with self-reported Caucasian donors. The study aimed to test whether cataloging public T cell receptors could reveal signatures of past pathogen exposure. Using immunosequencing, the study profiled T cell repertoires from roughly 650 subjects and related those repertoires to cytomegalovirus serostatus. Along with the approximately 650-subject first cohort, a separate validation cohort of over 90 different subjects was used. High-throughput TCR immunosequencing, statistical association of individual TCRs with disease status, and machine learning were combined to predict cytomegalovirus infection status. A later analysis re-examined previously published TCR beta repertoires from about 700 donors and added high-resolution HLA genotyping to investigate patterns of TCR occurrence. The later analysis used no new phenotypic data to find candidate immune exposures, relying instead on TCR beta sequences and their occurrence across donors. To decide whether each TCR beta V gene segment behaved as functional or pseudogenic, an earlier analysis of approximately 620 of the donors relied on high-throughput TCR beta sequencing. Donor age, sex, ethnicity and CMV serostatus were compiled together with the repertoire data. Genome-wide SNP genotypes for about 60% of the roughly 700 donors were used in a later genetic analysis, which treated that subset as a discovery cohort. All discovery cohort repertoires had been generated using a single sequencing platform. HLA typing included class I and class II loci at four-digit resolution. Typing coverage varied by locus: roughly 629-630 donors for A, B, C, DRB1 and DQB1; approximately 560 for DQA1; over 600 for DPA1; about 450 for DPB1. Because of strong linkage in the cohort, a handful of DR-DQ haplotypes were treated as single units for association and clustering. Among about 390 genotyped donors of the cohort, an average of roughly 240,000 unique TCR beta nucleotide sequences were sequenced per donor, 15% to 20% of them non-productive.

Study-wide conclusions, independent of this receptor: When HLA alleles, especially DR and DQ, strongly co-occurred, TCR associations were difficult to assign to individual alleles. For the cohort, immune exposure information was limited to CMV serostatus. A few of the identified cytomegalovirus-associated TCR beta chains were confirmed in vitro to be specific for cytomegalovirus antigens. A later analysis reported that several top co-occurrence clusters appeared linked to parvovirus B19, influenza, CMV and Epstein-Barr virus. While some public TCRs were present in many individuals, most TCR sequences turned up only very rarely across donors. The presence/absence analyses assumed that sequencing depth was roughly uniform across donors, and that assumption may not be true. In a later analysis, HLA-associated TCR beta chains were found to be more clonally expanded and to have lower generation probabilities than equally common non-associated chains. In a later genetic analysis, fewer N-insertions in productive TCRs were reported among donors in an Asian-associated ancestry cluster than the approximately 670-donor mean. It was suggested by the authors that the approach could potentially be generalized to other disease states and immunological phenotypes. Because HLA typing was unavailable for some donors at each locus, only the typed subset was used in association tests. The classifier was reported to diagnose cytomegalovirus status with high specificity and sensitivity in both the original cohort and the validation cohort. A later genetic analysis associated a missense DCLRE1C variant with V-gene and J-gene trimming of TCR beta chains, and an independent cohort replicated the association. The earlier analysis of 587 of the donors excluded fewer than 20 rarely observed V segments, including chromosome 9 orphons, because counts were too low. Only TCR beta chains were sequenced in this cohort, and the absence of alpha or paired-chain data limited detectable features. The study listed approximately 160 TCR beta chains as associated with cytomegalovirus. A group of highly shared sequence variants was considered likely to be a technical artifact of the sequencing pipeline. In a later analysis, most CMV-associated TCR beta chains were found to appear HLA-restricted, with HLA associations seemingly driven largely by CMV exposure. Linkage disequilibrium might explain the correlated functional status among segregating V segments, but an unknown experimental factor could not be ruled out. At a false discovery rate of 0.05, a later analysis linked under 20,000 TCR beta sequences to specific HLA alleles. A further reported finding was that TCR beta sequences accurately predicted the HLA-A and HLA-B alleles for most subjects in the first cohort. In an earlier analysis of 450 to 750 of the donors, most TCR beta V segments appeared in productive rearrangements about 87% or about 30% of the time, broadly matching IMGT annotations. Because the 87-base-pair reads could not distinguish some IMGT-functional V segments, including TRBV6-2 and TRBV6-3, those segments were excluded. In a later analysis, TCR association rates were found to vary across HLA loci, with the most associated TCRs seen for DRB1 alleles and the fewest for HLA-C alleles.

The cohort was made up of several hundred healthy bone marrow donors. Cohort members were all nominally healthy when sampled, although unrecorded immune exposures were likely present. The donor tested CMV seronegative, placing the donor among the 350 to 400 seronegative members of the cohort. A peripheral blood sample was collected from each donor, and TCR beta sequencing was performed on peripheral blood mononuclear cells. The Qiagen DNeasy Blood Extraction Kit was used to extract genomic DNA from the blood cell samples. Receptor amplification or capture employed the immunoSEQ multiplex PCR assay. A mixture of 60 forward primers for TCR Vbeta segments and 13 reverse primers for TCR Jbeta segments was used in the multiplex PCR. The CDR3 region of rearranged TCR beta genes was amplified from genomic DNA with a multiplex PCR assay. Amplified TCR beta libraries were sequenced as 87-base-pair reads on the Illumina HiSeq System. In the paper's pipeline: A later analysis tallied around 80 million unique TCR beta chains across the 660 or so repertoires, and about 10 million of those chains were shared by two or more donors. A nearest-neighbor algorithm error-corrected the raw reads and collapsed the reads into unique sequences, merging closely related sequences to remove PCR and sequencing errors. V, D and J gene segments were assigned by aligning CDR3 sequences to IMGT reference sequences. For a sequence to be retained, at least a six-nucleotide match to both a V gene segment and a J gene segment was required. Rearrangements were classified as productive when the CDR3 lacked stop codons and remained in frame with V and J, and all other rearrangements were classified as non-productive. CDR3 was defined by IMGT convention, running from the second conserved V-encoded cysteine to the conserved J-encoded phenylalanine. In an earlier analysis of around 640 of the donors, sequences lacking an unambiguous match to a single V gene segment were excluded. In an earlier analysis of some 590 of the donors, a V segment was called functional when productive rearrangements were above 56.7%, and segregating when the standard deviation between donors exceeded 5%. A statistical classification framework was built to diagnose cytomegalovirus status from the catalog of TCR beta chain sequences. A later analysis assigned V and J genes by comparing TCR nucleotide sequences with IMGT/GENE-DB human TR gene sequences. A later analysis assigned CDR3 sequences and most-parsimonious VDJ recombination scenarios with the TCRdist pipeline. In a later analysis, every TCR beta chain was defined by the combination of its CDR3 amino acid sequence and its V-gene family, and reads without a unique V-gene family were dropped. In a later analysis, 450 to 600 highly shared, low-generation-probability nucleotide sequences were removed to address suspected cross-contamination and a sequencing artifact. In a later analysis, a clonal expansion index for each public chain was calculated from normalized within-repertoire ranks of inferred template counts. A later analysis computed generation probabilities with a VDJ recombination model fitted to out-of-frame rearrangements, and checked the results against IGoR. Hypergeometric tests were used in a later analysis to score TCR-TCR, TCR-HLA and TCR-CMV co-occurrence, with a repertoire-size bias correction applied to the TCR pairs. In a later analysis, false discovery rates were estimated by permuting HLA or CMV assignments 20 times. In a later analysis, co-occurring TCRs were grouped using DBSCAN, and TCRdist sequence similarity was added for clustering within HLA-allele-positive subsets. Repertoires with fewer than 30,000 or more than 120,000 public chains, plus five repertoires with anomalous nucleotide sharing, were excluded from co-occurrence clustering. TCRdb re-hosts the immuneACCESS table, in-frame sequences only. Its copies lack some clones; in the studies checked, an unresolved V gene accounts for under half of them, and the cause for the rest is not known. V and J calls and clone size are copied from that table; D and trimming were computed from the DNA. This sample's listing comprises roughly 60,000 clones. The ten most abundant clones make up 4% of the sample.

CDR1 GTSNPN and CDR2 SVGIG were looked up in the germline V gene (reference sequence). The V and J ends are trimmed by 3 bases and 11 bases, leaving 10 bases between them. The CDR3, cysteine through phenylalanine, is 11 amino acids long. Kept here is only the CDR3 DNA, which spans 33 bases and is read in frame from base 1. Input material: PBMCs. The source of this sequence is a male donor in good health and CMV-seronegative. The V gene is TRBV30 and the J gene is TRBJ1-4, with no confident D gene call. The sequence in DNA is TGTGCCTGGAGCACGGCCGGGAAACTGTTTTTT. Its coded protein is CAWSTAGKLFF.